This TCR beta chain was retrieved from a study of blood T cells in healthy people across ages. The use of a sample-barcoded 5' primer and a J-beta primer mix characterized a second PCR of about 6 to 12 cycles. TCRdb re-called the 5' RACE reads through MiXCR, storing one row per CDR3 protein. The sample records about 1.7 million distinct CDR3 sequences, about 30% being singletons. The CDR3 totals 14 residues. Trimming removed 9 bases at V and 6 bases at J, with 19 bases between. In germline, CDR1 is SGHRS, CDR2 YFSETQ. This clonotype was recorded a few times. The origin of this receptor is a woman aged 25 to 45 in good health. The specimen sequenced was blood. The rearrangement uses TRBV5-1 and TRBJ2-1, with D perhaps matching TRBD1 (5 bases). Here the CDR3 reads CATSQGVGVNEQFF. The CDR3 nucleotides are TGCGCCACCTCGCAAGGGGTAGGTGTCAATGAGCAGTTCTTC.